The 13 T cell receptor beta chains below come from one sample, sequenced in a study of OX40 agonist ivuxolimab in advanced cancers. The repertoire was sequenced with immunoSEQ multiplex PCR; TCRdb's copy has only in-frame clones and lacks some. The repertoire includes tens of thousands of clones, more than 75% of them detected once, and 20% to 25% sits in the top ten. The sequenced sample was CD4+ or CD8+ T cells sorted from blood, obtained in a trial of the OX40 agonist ivuxolimab. The receptors come from an adult with an advanced solid tumor such as melanoma, head and neck, liver or kidney cancer.

Here the CDR3 DNA reads TGTGCCAGTAGTATTTCCGGGACAGGGGGCGAGGGAGAGGTCACTGAAGCTTTCTTT. Translating gives CASSISGTGGEGEVTEAFF. The chain is built from TRBV19 and TRBJ1-1; TRBD1 matches at 12 bases. Looked up from germline, CDR1 is LNHDA and CDR2 is SQIVND (reference sequence). CDR3 length equals 19 residues. The V and J ends lost 3 bases and 4 bases, in that order; junction bases with no gene match: 15.

The chain has TRBV6-6 and TRBJ1-6; TRBD1 matches at 7 bases. CDR1 MNHNY and CDR2 SVGAGI come from the germline V gene (reference sequence). With V trimmed by 7 bases and J by 6 bases, 3 bases remained unmatched. This CDR3 is 13 amino acids long. In nucleotides, the CDR3 is TGTGCCAGCACAGGGGGAACTAATTCACCCCTCCACTTT. Translated, it gives CASTGGTNSPLHF.

The chain recombines TRBV28 with TRBJ2-7, with 8 positions matching TRBD1. CDR1 is MDHEN and CDR2 is SYDVKM in the germline V gene. V shed 8 bases and J 5 bases; nucleotides not matched to a gene: 11. The CDR3 sequence is 14 residues long. CDR3 sequence reads: CASPPQGALDEQYF. DNA for the CDR3: TGTGCCAGCCCACCTCAGGGGGCGCTGGACGAGCAGTACTTC.

This clone was seen only once. This chain uses TRBV4-3 with TRBJ1-6; D ambiguous. The V gene's germline CDR1 is LGHNA and CDR2 YSLEER. Between the trimmed V and J ends, which lost 1 base and 0 bases, there was a span of 10 bases. The CDR3 has 17 residues. For the CDR3, the DNA is TGCGCCAGCAGCCAAGGAGGACGGAGCTCCTATAATTCACCCCTCCACTTT. It encodes CASSQGGRSSYNSPLHF.

The chain joins TRBV20-1 to TRBJ1-1, with D uncertain. The CDR3 spans 11 residues. Germline CDR1 and CDR2: DFQATT and SNEGSKA (reference sequence). The V end lost 1 base, the J end lost 9 bases, and 9 bases lay between the germline ends. The CDR3, as DNA: TGCAGTGCTAGAGTGGACCGCAAAGCTTTCTTT. Its protein is CSARVDRKAFF.

The CDR3 DNA is TGTGCCAGCAGTGATGCGGAATACTATGGCTACACCTTC. Its translation: CASSDAEYYGYTF. The rearrangement uses TRBV2 and TRBJ1-2; D call uncertain. The germline V gene has CDR1 SNHLY and CDR2 FYNNEI. The germline V and J ends were trimmed by 3 bases and 3 bases, with 8 bases remaining between them. The CDR3 is 13 residues long. The full variable domain, in which reference TRBV2 and TRBJ1-2 provide the parts outside the CDR3, is EPEVTQTPSHQVTQMGQEVILRCVPISNHLYFYWYRQILGQKVEFLVSFYNNEISEKSEIFDDQFSVERPDGSNFTLKIRSTKLEDSAMYFCASSDAEYYGYTFGSGTRLTVV.

The chain recombines TRBV6-1 with TRBJ2-3, with D uncertain. Germline assignment: CDR1 MNHNS and CDR2 SASEGT. The V end was cut by 1 base, the J end by 6 bases, with 5 bases between. The CDR3 is 12 amino acids. The CDR3 region has the DNA TGTGCCAGCAGTGAAGTGGGGGATACGCAGTATTTT. This encodes CASSEVGDTQYF.

The genes are TRBV18 and TRBJ2-7, with 7 bases that match TRBD1. The CDR3 runs to 17 residues. Trimming took 0 bases from V and 4 from J; bases not matched to a gene: 12. From germline, CDR1 is KGHSH and CDR2 LQKENI. For the CDR3, the DNA is TGTGCCAGCTCACCACCGGGTCAGGGGGTAAAGTCGTACGAGCAGTACTTC. It encodes CASSPPGQGVKSYEQYF. Combining the CDR3 with reference TRBV18 and TRBJ2-7 gives the whole variable domain NAGVMQNPRHLVRRRGQEARLRCSPMKGHSHVYWYRQLPEEGLKFMVYLQKENIIDESGMPKERFSAEFPKEGPSILRIQQVVRGDSAAYFCASSPPGQGVKSYEQYFGPGTRLTVT.

The sample holds one count of this clone. J is TRBJ2-1 and V is TRBV7-9; TRBD1 agrees at 7 bases. V was clipped by 3 bases and J by 1 base; unmatched bases: 9. CDR3 length equals 17 residues. Germline V lookup: CDR1 SEHNR, CDR2 FQNEAQ (reference sequence). In nucleotides, the CDR3 is TGTGCCAGCAGCTTCGACAGGGCGCCTTTGTCCTACAATGAGCAGTTCTTC. This codes for CASSFDRAPLSYNEQFF.

The rearrangement joins TRBV11-3 to TRBJ2-1, with 7 positions matching TRBD2. Trimming at V came to 5 bases and at J to 5 bases, leaving 9 bases not matched to a gene. The CDR3 is 15 amino acids. CDR1 is SGHNT, CDR2 YENEEA, per germline. As DNA, the CDR3 is TGTGCCAGCAGCCCCGCGGCGGGAGCACACAATGAGCAGTTCTTC. This translates into CASSPAAGAHNEQFF.

This clone appeared a single time. The rearrangement joins TRBV2 to TRBJ1-3; D possibly corresponds to TRBD1 (5 bases). The CDR3 consists of 15 residues. Germline loops: CDR1 SNHLY, CDR2 FYNNEI. V lost 6 bases and J 3 bases, leaving 15 bases between the germline ends. DNA for the CDR3: TGTGCCAGCAGGGGGACTACAGGATTTGGAAACACCATATATTTT. It translates to CASRGTTGFGNTIYF.

CDR3 nucleotides: TGTGCCAGCAGAGAGGACCCGTCCTACAATGAGCAGTTCTTC. Translating gives CASREDPSYNEQFF. The chain uses TRBV5-4 and TRBJ2-1; D is unresolved. The V and J ends lost 5 bases and 1 base respectively, with 10 bases between them. Germline V gene lookup returns CDR1 SGHNT and CDR2 YYREEE (reference sequence). The CDR3 has 14 residues.

The CDR3 here is CASSSSWGSSYEQYF. The CDR3 nucleotides read TGTGCCAGCAGCTCCTCCTGGGGAAGCTCCTACGAGCAGTACTTC. The genes are TRBV7-2 and TRBJ2-7, with D hard to call. Germline values: CDR1 SGHTA, CDR2 FQGNSA. The CDR3 loop spans 15 amino acids. V gave up 4 bases and J gave up 0 bases, with 13 bases separating them.